This T cell receptor beta chain was sequenced in a study of blood T cell repertoires in COVID-19. Study details: Donors in the United States, Italy and Spain gave samples during acute or convalescent COVID-19.

Assay: immunoSEQ multiplex PCR; the TCRdb copy retains only in-frame clones and omits some. The sample shows around 100,000 clones, over 75% of them seen only once. Germline CDR1 reads LGHDT; CDR2 reads YNNKEL (reference sequence). There are 16 residues in the CDR3. V shed 5 bases and J 4 bases; nucleotides not matched to a gene: 11. The chain links TRBV3-1 (or the pseudogene TRBV3-2) to TRBJ2-3, with 8 bases identical to TRBD1. Material for sequencing was peripheral blood. The receptor was isolated from a human donor in a cohort sampled during active COVID-19. The CDR3 loop is CASSDRRGRLSDTQYF. CDR3 nucleotides: TGTGCCAGCAGCGATCGCAGGGGGCGCCTATCAGATACGCAGTATTTT.